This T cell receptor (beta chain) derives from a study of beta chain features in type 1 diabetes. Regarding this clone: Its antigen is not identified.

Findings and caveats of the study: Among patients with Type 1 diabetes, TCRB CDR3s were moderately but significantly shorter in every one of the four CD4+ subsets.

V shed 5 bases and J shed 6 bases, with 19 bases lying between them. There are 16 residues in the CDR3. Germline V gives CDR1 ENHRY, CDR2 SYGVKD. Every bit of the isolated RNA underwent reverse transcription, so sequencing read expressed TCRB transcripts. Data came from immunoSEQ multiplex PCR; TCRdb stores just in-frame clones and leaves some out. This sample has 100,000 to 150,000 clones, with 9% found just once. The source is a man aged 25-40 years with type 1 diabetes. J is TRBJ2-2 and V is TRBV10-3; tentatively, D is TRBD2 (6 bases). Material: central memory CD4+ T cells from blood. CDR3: CAISTRDSGSAGELFF. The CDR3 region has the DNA TGTGCCATCAGTACGAGGGACTCTGGGAGCGCCGGGGAGCTGTTTTTT.